One sample yielded the 27 T cell receptor beta chains listed below, sequenced in a study of cytomegalovirus exposure and HLA in healthy donors (TCRdb year 2017). The method was the immunoSEQ multiplex PCR assay. A mixture of 60 forward primers for TCR Vbeta segments and 13 reverse primers for TCR Jbeta segments was used in the multiplex PCR. Here the immuneACCESS table is served through TCRdb, limited to in-frame sequences with V and J called. Missing clones are a known gap in these copies; in checked studies unresolved V genes cover under half, and the rest lacks a known reason. The sample has around 190,000 clones on record, roughly 74% of them singletons. The ten most abundant clones make up approximately 2.6% of the sample. Sequenced: PBMCs. The receptors come from a female donor in good health and CMV-seronegative.

V is TRBV2 and J is TRBJ2-5; 12 bases map to TRBD2. V lost 6 bases to trimming and J lost 5 bases; unmatched junction nucleotides: 10. The CDR3 has 16 residues. CDR1 and CDR2 (germline): SNHLY, FYNNEI. The CDR3 DNA follows: TGTGCCAGCAGGACTAGCGGGGGTTCCCCGTGGGAGACCCAGTACTTC. Amino acid sequence: CASRTSGGSPWETQYF.

This clone was recorded only once. The chain recombines TRBV19 with TRBJ1-3; a weak D match, TRBD1 (5 bases). The CDR3 is 13 amino acids. Germline loops: CDR1 LNHDA, CDR2 SQIVND (reference sequence). Trimming left V 4 bases short and J 2 bases short, with 6 bases between. The CDR3 DNA follows: TGTGCCAGTAGTACAGGGACTGGAAACACCATATATTTT. Amino acid sequence: CASSTGTGNTIYF. The full variable domain, completed using reference TRBV19 and TRBJ1-3, is DGGITQSPKYLFRKEGQNVTLSCEQNLNHDAMYWYRQDPGQGLRLIYYSQIVNDFQKGDIAEGYSVSREKKESFPLTVTSAQKNPTAFYLCASSTGTGNTIYFGEGSWLTVV.

The chain links TRBV2 to TRBJ1-1; a weak D match, TRBD1 (6 bases). V dropped 5 bases and J dropped 3 bases, with 16 bases sitting between them. CDR3 length: 15 residues. Germline CDR1 and CDR2: SNHLY and FYNNEI. CDR3 sequence: CASSSYRVADTEAFF. The CDR3 DNA reads TGTGCCAGCAGTTCGTACAGGGTTGCGGACACTGAAGCTTTCTTT.

This rearrangement joins TRBV2 to TRBJ1-5; 12 positions match TRBD1. Unmatched junction bases numbered 12, after V lost 8 bases and J lost 4 bases. This CDR3 is built from 17 residues. The germline CDR1 and CDR2 sequences are SNHLY and FYNNEI. CDR3 amino acids: CASPSRDRGQGNQPQHF. CDR3 coding DNA: TGTGCCAGCCCGTCCCGGGACAGGGGGCAGGGGAATCAGCCCCAGCATTTT. Full variable domain (outside the CDR3, taken from reference TRBV2 and TRBJ1-5): EPEVTQTPSHQVTQMGQEVILRCVPISNHLYFYWYRQILGQKVEFLVSFYNNEISEKSEIFDDQFSVERPDGSNFTLKIRSTKLEDSAMYFCASPSRDRGQGNQPQHFGDGTRLSIL.

The chain recombines TRBV6-5 with TRBJ1-2, with D unclear. The ends were cut back, 6 bases at V and 2 bases at J, with 7 bases in the middle. This CDR3 comprises 12 residues. In germline, CDR1 is MNHEY, CDR2 SVGAGI. DNA of the CDR3: TGTGCCAGCAGGCCAGTAAACTATGGCTACACCTTC. Protein: CASRPVNYGYTF.

This chain connects TRBV5-1 to TRBJ2-5, with 9 bases fitting TRBD2. The CDR3 is 17 amino acids. Germline V CDR1 and CDR2: SGHRS, YFSETQ. The junction had 12 bases not matched to a gene; V was cut back by 1 base and J by 5 bases. CDR3 bases: TGCGCCAGCAGCTTGTGGCAAGCGGGAGGTCCCGGGGAGACCCAGTACTTC. Translation gives CASSLWQAGGPGETQYF.

The chain uses TRBV7-2 and TRBJ2-1, with D perhaps TRBD2 (6 bases). Trimming cost V 1 base and J 7 bases, with 11 bases left between them. Germline V lookup: CDR1 SGHTA, CDR2 FQGNSA. The CDR3 spans 14 residues. The CDR3 sequence is CASSLVGGRNEQFF. The CDR3 DNA reads as TGTGCCAGCAGCTTAGTCGGGGGAAGGAATGAGCAGTTCTTC.

The genes are TRBV11-2 and TRBJ1-2; 7 nucleotides match TRBD1. Germline V gene lookup returns CDR1 SGHAT and CDR2 FQNNGV. The J segment lost 5 bases and the V segment lost 0 bases, leaving 3 bases of the junction unmatched. The CDR3 length is 14 residues. CDR3 loop: CASSLDRGTYGYTF. Written as DNA, the CDR3 is TGTGCCAGCAGCTTAGACAGGGGGACTTATGGCTACACCTTC.

The rearrangement links TRBV5-1 to TRBJ2-1; 11 positions agree with TRBD1. Unmatched junction bases numbered 6, after V lost 4 bases and J lost 6 bases. The CDR3 is made up of 15 amino acids. CDR1 is SGHRS, CDR2 YFSETQ, per germline. The CDR3: CASSRGTGGGNEQFF. The CDR3 DNA reads as TGCGCCAGCAGCCGGGGGACAGGGGGAGGCAATGAGCAGTTCTTC.

The rearrangement joins TRBV6-1 to TRBJ1-1; D possibly corresponds to TRBD1 (6 bases). The CDR3 length is 14 residues. V was clipped by 3 bases and J by 1 base, with 9 bases between them. The germline CDR1 and CDR2 sequences are MNHNS and SASEGT. The chain's CDR3 is CASSEQGWNTEAFF. CDR3 sequence (DNA): TGTGCCAGCAGTGAGCAGGGGTGGAACACTGAAGCTTTCTTT.

This chain connects TRBV13 to TRBJ1-6; 12 nucleotides agree with TRBD1. The CDR3 consists of 15 residues. J lost 9 bases, V lost 6 bases, and 6 bases had no gene match. The V gene's germline CDR1 is PRHDT and CDR2 FYEKMQ (reference sequence). CDR3 residues: CASRLGTGGISPLHF. As DNA, the CDR3 is TGTGCCAGCAGGTTGGGGACAGGGGGCATTTCACCCCTCCACTTT.

This clone was observed a handful of times. This chain connects TRBV11-3 to TRBJ2-1, with 11 bases lining up with TRBD2. The CDR3 extends over 15 amino acids. The junction had 4 bases not matched to a gene; V was cut back by 5 bases and J by 4 bases. Germline V gene sequence: CDR1 SGHNT, CDR2 YENEEA. The CDR3 sequence is CASSGTSGRYNEQFF. DNA of the CDR3: TGTGCCAGCAGCGGGACTAGCGGTCGTTACAATGAGCAGTTCTTC.

CDR3 sequence: CASSTGGNSYNEQFF. The CDR3 DNA reads as TGTGCCAGCAGCACAGGGGGAAACTCCTACAATGAGCAGTTCTTC. The chain uses TRBV9 and TRBJ2-1; 8 bases fit TRBD1. The CDR3 runs 15 residues. Per the germline V gene, CDR1 is SGDLS and CDR2 is YYNGEE. V dropped 4 bases and J dropped 0; count of bases not matched to a gene: 3.

V and J are TRBV7-6 and TRBJ2-1, with TRBD2 matching over 7 bases. Germline CDR1 SGHVS, CDR2 FNYEAQ. V shed 0 bases and J 7 bases; nucleotides not matched to a gene: 3. The CDR3 spans 14 residues. CDR3 protein: CASSLATAGNEQFF. In DNA, the CDR3 is TGTGCCAGCAGCTTAGCGACAGCGGGGAATGAGCAGTTCTTC.

A few counts support this clone. V usage is TRBV6-5 and J usage is TRBJ2-7; TRBD1 might be the D (5 bases). The CDR3 extends over 16 amino acids. V lost 0 bases and J lost 0, with 12 bases in between. Looked up from germline, CDR1 is MNHEY and CDR2 is SVGAGI. CDR3 sequence (DNA): TGTGCCAGCAGTTACTCGAGCAGGGCTAGCTCCTACGAGCAGTACTTC. This codes for CASSYSSRASSYEQYF.

Note on this clone: Other DNA sequences from this sample encode an identical CDR3 as well. V and J are TRBV7-9 and TRBJ2-1; 9 nucleotides align to TRBD2. The ends lost 3 bases at V and 5 bases at J; junction bases unmatched: 8. Per germline, CDR1 SEHNR and CDR2 FQNEAQ (reference sequence). This CDR3 region has 16 residues. This chain's CDR3 is CASSLSLAGSHNEQFF. The CDR3 DNA reads as TGTGCCAGCAGCTTGAGTCTAGCGGGGTCTCACAATGAGCAGTTCTTC.

The chain carries TRBV6-5 and TRBJ2-7; 7 nucleotides line up with TRBD2. Germline loops: CDR1 MNHEY, CDR2 SVGAGI. This CDR3 contains 16 residues. V lost 4 bases and J lost 5; bases outside the gene matches: 14. The CDR3 spells CASSSIRYGRRNEQYF. The CDR3 DNA sequence: TGTGCCAGCAGTTCAATTCGTTACGGGAGGAGGAACGAGCAGTACTTC.

This chain links TRBV19 with TRBJ2-7; 7 bases fit TRBD1. This CDR3 has 15 amino acids. Germline V gene lookup returns CDR1 LNHDA and CDR2 SQIVND (reference sequence). The V segment lost 8 bases and the J segment 2 bases; nucleotides outside the gene matches: 12. The CDR3 protein is CASSTGTGAAYEQYF. The CDR3 nucleotides read TGTGCCAGTTCGACGGGAACAGGGGCCGCCTACGAGCAGTACTTC.

The chain carries TRBV11-2 and TRBJ1-1; D ambiguous. Germline V lookup: CDR1 SGHAT, CDR2 FQNNGV. This CDR3 comprises 14 residues. V was shortened by 4 bases and J by 3 bases, with 12 bases between the two germline ends. This CDR3 reads CASSSTRVDTEAFF. The CDR3 DNA sequence: TGTGCCAGCAGCTCCACCCGGGTAGACACTGAAGCTTTCTTT.

This clone was found a few times. The chain couples TRBV7-3 to TRBJ1-3; D may be TRBD1 (5 bases). CDR1 is SGHTA, CDR2 FQGTGA, per germline. The CDR3 loop spans 18 amino acids. The V gene lost 1 base and the J gene lost 4 bases, with 20 bases spanning the gap. Here the CDR3 DNA reads TGTGCCAGCAGCTTAAATATAGGCGGGCGGGGGTCGGGAAACACCATATATTTT. Translating it yields CASSLNIGGRGSGNTIYF.

The chain couples TRBV7-2 to TRBJ2-1; weak D call: TRBD2 (6 bases). Germline V CDR1 and CDR2: SGHTA, FQGNSA. V gave up 4 bases and J gave up 7 bases, with 17 bases separating them. This CDR3 has 15 residues. The CDR3 region is CASSSFSGDLNEQFF. The CDR3 DNA is TGTGCCAGCAGCTCCTTTAGCGGAGATCTAAATGAGCAGTTCTTC.

The chain uses TRBV7-6 and TRBJ2-2; TRBD2 aligns across 10 bases. The V and J ends lost 5 bases and 0 bases, in that order; junction bases with no gene match: 6. The germline CDR1 and CDR2 sequences are SGHVS and FNYEAQ. This CDR3 comprises 17 residues. CDR3 sequence reads: CASSIRLAGSNTGELFF. In DNA form, the CDR3 reads TGTGCCAGCAGCATCAGACTAGCGGGCTCGAACACCGGGGAGCTGTTTTTT.

This clone has just a few counts. The J gene is TRBJ1-1, the V gene TRBV21-1; TRBD1 was called by the table and not checked on the DNA. TRBV21-1 is flagged as a pseudogene. The CDR3 length is 13 residues. The CDR3 is CASLRFGHFQAFF. Written as DNA, the CDR3 is TGTGCCAGCCTAAGGTTCGGACACTTTCAAGCTTTCTTT.

The J gene is TRBJ2-7, the V gene TRBV27; 16 bases match TRBD2. The V gene end was trimmed by 6 bases and the J gene end by 3 bases; junction bases not matched to a gene: 5. CDR3 length: 16 residues. Germline V CDR1 and CDR2: MNHEY, SMNVEV (reference sequence). The CDR3, as DNA: TGTGCCAGCAGAAGGGGGACTAGCGGGGGGGACTACGAGCAGTACTTC. Its protein is CASRRGTSGGDYEQYF.

As regards this clone: One end of the junction varies from germline; a read error may be responsible. The rearrangement joins TRBV10-3 to TRBJ2-1; 9 bases match TRBD2. CDR1 is ENHRY, CDR2 SYGVKD, per germline. The CDR3 extends over 15 amino acids. CDR3 coding DNA: TGTGCCATCAGTAACCCACAGACCGGGACTAGCAAGAAGGTCTTC. Amino acid sequence: CAISNPQTGTSKKVF.

This chain joins TRBV9 and TRBJ2-2; TRBD1 might be the D (5 bases). Germline CDR1 reads SGDLS; CDR2 reads YYNGEE. This CDR3 spans 14 amino acids. Deletions cut 2 bases from V and 5 bases from J, with 10 bases between. CDR3 coding DNA: TGTGCCAGCAGCGTGCAGGGTGCGACCGGGGAGCTGTTTTTT. This encodes CASSVQGATGELFF.

The gene calls are TRBV4-2 and TRBJ2-2, with D perhaps TRBD2 (5 bases). The CDR3 contains 16 residues. V was pared by 3 bases and J by 4 bases, with 15 bases between. Germline CDR1 LGHNA, CDR2 YNFKEQ. CDR3 nucleotide sequence: TGTGCCAGCAGCCAGAGGGATACTTTAGCCACCGGGGAGCTGTTTTTT. Translating gives CASSQRDTLATGELFF.